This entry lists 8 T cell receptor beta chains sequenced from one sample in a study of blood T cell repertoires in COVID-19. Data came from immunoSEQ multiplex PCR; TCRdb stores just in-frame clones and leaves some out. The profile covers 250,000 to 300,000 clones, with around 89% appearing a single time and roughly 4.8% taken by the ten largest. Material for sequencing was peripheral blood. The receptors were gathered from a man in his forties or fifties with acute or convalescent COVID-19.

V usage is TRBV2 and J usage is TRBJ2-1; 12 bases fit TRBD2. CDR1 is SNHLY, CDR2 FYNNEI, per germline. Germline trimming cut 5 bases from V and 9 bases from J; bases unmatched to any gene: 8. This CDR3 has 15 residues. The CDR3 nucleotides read TGTGCCAGCAGTTCTAGCGGGGGGGCCGTGAGTGAGCAGTTCTTC. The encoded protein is CASSSSGGAVSEQFF. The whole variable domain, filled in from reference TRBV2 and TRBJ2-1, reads EPEVTQTPSHQVTQMGQEVILRCVPISNHLYFYWYRQILGQKVEFLVSFYNNEISEKSEIFDDQFSVERPDGSNFTLKIRSTKLEDSAMYFCASSSSGGAVSEQFFGPGTRLTVL.

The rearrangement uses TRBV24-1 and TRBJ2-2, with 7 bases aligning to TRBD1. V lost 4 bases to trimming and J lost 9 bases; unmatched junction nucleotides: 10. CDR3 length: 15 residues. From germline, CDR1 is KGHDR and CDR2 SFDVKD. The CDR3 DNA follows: TGTGCCACCAGTGAGCCCGAAACGGGACAGAGGGAGCTGTTTTTT. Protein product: CATSEPETGQRELFF.

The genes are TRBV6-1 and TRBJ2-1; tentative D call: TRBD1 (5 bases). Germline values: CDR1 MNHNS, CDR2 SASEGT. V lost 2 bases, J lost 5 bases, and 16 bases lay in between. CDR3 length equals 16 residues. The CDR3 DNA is TGTGCCAGCAGTGAATCGGTGGCAGGGTTCCACAATGAGCAGTTCTTC. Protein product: CASSESVAGFHNEQFF.

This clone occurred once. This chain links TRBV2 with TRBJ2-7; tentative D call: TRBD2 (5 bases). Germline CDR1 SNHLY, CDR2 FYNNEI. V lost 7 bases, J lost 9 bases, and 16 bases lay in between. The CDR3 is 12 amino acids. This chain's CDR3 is CASIPLSRVQYF. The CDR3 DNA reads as TGTGCCAGCATCCCCCTCTCGAGGGTGCAGTACTTC. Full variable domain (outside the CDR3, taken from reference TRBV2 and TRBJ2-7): EPEVTQTPSHQVTQMGQEVILRCVPISNHLYFYWYRQILGQKVEFLVSFYNNEISEKSEIFDDQFSVERPDGSNFTLKIRSTKLEDSAMYFCASIPLSRVQYFGPGTRLTVT.

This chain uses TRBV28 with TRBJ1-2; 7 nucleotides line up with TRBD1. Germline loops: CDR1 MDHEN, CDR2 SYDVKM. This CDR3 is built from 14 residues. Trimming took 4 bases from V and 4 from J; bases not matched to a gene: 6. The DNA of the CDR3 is TGTGCCAGCAGTTCAGGGACAGCTATCTATGGCTACACCTTC. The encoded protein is CASSSGTAIYGYTF.

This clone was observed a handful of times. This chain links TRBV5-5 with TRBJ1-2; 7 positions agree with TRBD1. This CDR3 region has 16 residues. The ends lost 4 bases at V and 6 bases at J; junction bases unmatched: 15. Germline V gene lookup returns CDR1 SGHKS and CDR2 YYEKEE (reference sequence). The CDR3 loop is CASSLHNLDRENGYTF. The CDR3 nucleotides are TGTGCCAGCAGCCTACATAATCTCGACAGGGAGAATGGCTACACCTTC.

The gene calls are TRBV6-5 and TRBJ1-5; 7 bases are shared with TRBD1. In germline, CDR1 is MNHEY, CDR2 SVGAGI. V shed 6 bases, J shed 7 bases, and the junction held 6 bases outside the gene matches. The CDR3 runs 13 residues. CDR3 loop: CASSWDSGQPQHF. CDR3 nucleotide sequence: TGTGCCAGCAGCTGGGACAGCGGACAGCCCCAGCATTTT.

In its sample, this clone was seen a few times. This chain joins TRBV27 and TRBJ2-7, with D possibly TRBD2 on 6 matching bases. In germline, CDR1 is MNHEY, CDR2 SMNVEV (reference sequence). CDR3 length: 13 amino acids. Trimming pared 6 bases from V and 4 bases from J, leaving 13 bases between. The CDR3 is CASSPEGYYEQYF. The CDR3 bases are TGTGCCAGCAGCCCGGAGGGATATTACGAGCAGTACTTC.